This T cell receptor beta chain stems from a study of tumor-infiltrating lymphocytes in localized non-small cell lung cancer. This clone has only a few counts. Method: immunoSEQ multiplex PCR; TCRdb's copy keeps in-frame clones and lacks some. In the table there are about 21,000 clones, approximately 80% of which are singletons. Trimming took off 6 bases at V and 3 bases at J, with 14 bases between the two ends. The CDR3 loop spans 14 amino acids. CDR1 KGHSH and CDR2 LQKENI come from the germline V gene. The sequenced sample was lung tumor tissue. This sequence was found in a human donor with non-small cell lung cancer. The V and J genes are TRBV18 and TRBJ1-1; D is unclear. The CDR3 spells CASSLARVDTEAFF. CDR3 DNA: TGTGCCAGCTCTCTCGCCCGGGTGGACACTGAAGCTTTCTTT.